The T cell receptor (beta chain) described here comes from a study of blood T cells in healthy people across ages. A second about 7 to 11 cycle PCR used barcoded and J-beta primers. TCRdb reanalysed the 5' RACE reads using MiXCR and keeps one entry per CDR3 protein. The repertoire holds hundreds of thousands of distinct CDR3 sequences, with approximately 48% as singletons. This clonotype has only a few counts. V lost 8 bases and J 1 base, leaving 16 bases between the germline ends. This CDR3 is built from 14 residues. Germline CDR1 and CDR2: DFQATT and SNEGSKA (reference sequence). This clonotype was sampled from a man aged 60 to 75 in good health. The sequenced material came from blood. The V call is TRBV20-1, the J call TRBJ2-3, with a possible D match to TRBD2 (6 bases). The DNA for the CDR3 is TGCAGTCCTGTGGAGACTAGGGGCACAGATACGCAGTATTTT. Its translation: CSPVETRGTDTQYF.